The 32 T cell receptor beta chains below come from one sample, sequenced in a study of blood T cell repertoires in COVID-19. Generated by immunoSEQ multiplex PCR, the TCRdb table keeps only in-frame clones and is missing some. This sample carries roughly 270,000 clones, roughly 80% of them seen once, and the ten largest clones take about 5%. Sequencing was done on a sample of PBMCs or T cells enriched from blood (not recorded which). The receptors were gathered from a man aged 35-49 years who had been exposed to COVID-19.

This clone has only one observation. The CDR3 region is CASSQGEGFGSPLHF. For the CDR3, the DNA is TGTGCCAGCAGCCAAGGAGAGGGTTTCGGTTCACCCCTCCACTTT. The rearrangement uses TRBV3-1 (or the pseudogene TRBV3-2) and TRBJ1-6, with unresolved D. The V gene's germline CDR1 is LGHDT and CDR2 YNNKEL (reference sequence). Between the trimmed V and J ends, which lost 1 base and 9 bases, there was a span of 13 bases. The CDR3 is made up of 15 amino acids.

The CDR3 here is CAIRGLEADTQYF. The CDR3 coding sequence is TGTGCCATCAGGGGACTAGAGGCTGATACGCAGTATTTT. This chain links TRBV10-3 with TRBJ2-3; TRBD2 agrees at 8 bases. CDR1 and CDR2 (germline): ENHRY, SYGVKD. V was clipped by 6 bases and J by 6 bases; unmatched bases: 5. The CDR3 has 13 residues.

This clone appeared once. The CDR3 spells CASRGFGAWWAFF. The CDR3 nucleotides are TGTGCCAGCAGAGGCTTTGGGGCATGGTGGGCTTTCTTT. The chain couples TRBV6-5 to TRBJ1-1; weak D call: TRBD1 (5 bases). The CDR3 is 13 residues long. The germline CDR1 and CDR2 sequences are MNHEY and SVGAGI. Trimming took off 6 bases at V and 11 bases at J, with 19 bases between the two ends.

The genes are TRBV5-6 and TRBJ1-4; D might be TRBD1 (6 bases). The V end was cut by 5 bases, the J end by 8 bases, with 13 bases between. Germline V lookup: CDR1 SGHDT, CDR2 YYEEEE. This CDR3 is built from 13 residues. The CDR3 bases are TGTGCCAGCAGTTCTGGGGGGGCGGAAAAACTGTTTTTT. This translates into CASSSGGAEKLFF.

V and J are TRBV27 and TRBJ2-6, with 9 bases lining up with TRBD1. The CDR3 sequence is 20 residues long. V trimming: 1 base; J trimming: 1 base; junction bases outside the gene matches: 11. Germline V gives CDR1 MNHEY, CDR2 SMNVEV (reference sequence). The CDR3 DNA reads TGTGCCAGCAGTTTATGGGGGGCCGGGACAGGGACTTCTGGGGCCAACGTCCTGACTTTC. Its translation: CASSLWGAGTGTSGANVLTF.

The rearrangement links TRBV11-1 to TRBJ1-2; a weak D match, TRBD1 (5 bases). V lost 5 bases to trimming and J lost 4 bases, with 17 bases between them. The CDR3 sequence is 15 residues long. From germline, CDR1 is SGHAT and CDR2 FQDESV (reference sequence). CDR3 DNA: TGTGCCAGCAGCGCAGGGAGGGGAAACTTCTATGGCTACACCTTC. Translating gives CASSAGRGNFYGYTF.

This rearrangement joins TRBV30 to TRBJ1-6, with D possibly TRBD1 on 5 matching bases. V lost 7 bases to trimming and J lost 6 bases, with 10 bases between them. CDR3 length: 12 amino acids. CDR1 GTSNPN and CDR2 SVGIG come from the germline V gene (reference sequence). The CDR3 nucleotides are TGTGCCTCGGGGCGAGGTAATTCACCCCTCCACTTT. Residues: CASGRGNSPLHF.

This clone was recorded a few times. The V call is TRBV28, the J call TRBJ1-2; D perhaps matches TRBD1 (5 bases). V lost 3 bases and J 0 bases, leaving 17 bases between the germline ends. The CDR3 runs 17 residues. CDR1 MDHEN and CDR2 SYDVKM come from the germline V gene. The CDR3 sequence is CASSFVGEDSANYGYTF. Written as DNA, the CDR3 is TGTGCCAGCAGTTTTGTGGGGGAGGATTCAGCTAACTATGGCTACACCTTC.

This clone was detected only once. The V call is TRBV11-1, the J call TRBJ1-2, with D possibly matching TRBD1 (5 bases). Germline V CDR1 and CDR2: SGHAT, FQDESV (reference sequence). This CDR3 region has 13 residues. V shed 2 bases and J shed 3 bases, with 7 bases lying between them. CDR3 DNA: TGTGCCAGCAGCTTACAGACAGACTATGGCTACACCTTC. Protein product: CASSLQTDYGYTF.

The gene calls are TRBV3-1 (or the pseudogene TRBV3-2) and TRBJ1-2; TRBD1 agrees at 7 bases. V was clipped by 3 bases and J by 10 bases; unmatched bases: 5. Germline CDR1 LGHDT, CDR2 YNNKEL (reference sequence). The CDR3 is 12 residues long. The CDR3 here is CASSHLQGTYTF. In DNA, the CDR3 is TGTGCCAGCAGCCACTTACAGGGGACCTACACCTTC.

CDR3 in amino acids: CASSLDLDTDTQYF. The CDR3 coding sequence is TGTGCCAGCTCACTTGATCTAGACACAGATACGCAGTATTTT. The chain carries TRBV18 and TRBJ2-3; D unclear. Germline CDR1 reads KGHSH; CDR2 reads LQKENI. Trimming cost V 4 bases and J 2 bases, with 10 bases left between them. CDR3 length: 14 residues.

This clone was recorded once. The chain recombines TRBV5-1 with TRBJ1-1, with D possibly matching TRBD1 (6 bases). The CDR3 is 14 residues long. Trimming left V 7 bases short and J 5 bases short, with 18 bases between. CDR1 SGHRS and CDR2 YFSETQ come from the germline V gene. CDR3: CASGRGGAETEAFF. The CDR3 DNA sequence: TGCGCCAGCGGGAGGGGGGGAGCCGAGACTGAAGCTTTCTTT.

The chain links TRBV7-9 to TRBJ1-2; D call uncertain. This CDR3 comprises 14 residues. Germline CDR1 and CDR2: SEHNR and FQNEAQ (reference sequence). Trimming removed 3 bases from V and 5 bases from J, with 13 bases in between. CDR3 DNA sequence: TGTGCCAGCAGCTTGGCAACGATTTGGTATGGCTACACCTTC. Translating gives CASSLATIWYGYTF. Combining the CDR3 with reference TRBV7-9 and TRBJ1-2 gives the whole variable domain DTGVSQNPRHKITKRGQNVTFRCDPISEHNRLYWYRQTLGQGPEFLTYFQNEAQLEKSRLLSDRFSAERPKGSFSTLEIQRTEQGDSAMYLCASSLATIWYGYTFGSGTRLTVV.

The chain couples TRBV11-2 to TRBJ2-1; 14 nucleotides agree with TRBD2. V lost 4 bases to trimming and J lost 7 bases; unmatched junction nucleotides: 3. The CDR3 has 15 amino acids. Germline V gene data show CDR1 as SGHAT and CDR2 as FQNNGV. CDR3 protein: CASSSGLAGGNEQFF. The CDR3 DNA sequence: TGTGCCAGCAGCTCTGGACTAGCGGGAGGTAATGAGCAGTTCTTC.

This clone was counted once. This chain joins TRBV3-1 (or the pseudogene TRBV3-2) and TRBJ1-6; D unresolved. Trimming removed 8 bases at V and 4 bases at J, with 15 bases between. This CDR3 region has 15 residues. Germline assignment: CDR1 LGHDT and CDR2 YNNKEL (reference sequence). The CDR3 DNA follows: TGTGCCAGCGAGGAGGGCGCGGGATATAATTCACCCCTCCACTTT. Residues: CASEEGAGYNSPLHF.

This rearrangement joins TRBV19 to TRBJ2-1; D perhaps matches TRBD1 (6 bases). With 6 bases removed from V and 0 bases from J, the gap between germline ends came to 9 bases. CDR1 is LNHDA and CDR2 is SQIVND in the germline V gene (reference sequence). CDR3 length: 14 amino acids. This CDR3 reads CASREDSSYNEQFF. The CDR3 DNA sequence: TGTGCCAGTAGGGAGGACAGCTCCTACAATGAGCAGTTCTTC.

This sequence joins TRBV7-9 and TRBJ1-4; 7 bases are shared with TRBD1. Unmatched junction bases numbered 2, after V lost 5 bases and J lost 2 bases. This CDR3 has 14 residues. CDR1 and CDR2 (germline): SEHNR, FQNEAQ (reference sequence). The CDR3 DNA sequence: TGTGCCAGCAGCAAGGGGGCGACTAATGAAAAACTGTTTTTT. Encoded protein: CASSKGATNEKLFF.

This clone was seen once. The chain's CDR3 is CASSPVRGPGGSGANVLTF. CDR3 in DNA: TGTGCCAGCAGCCCCGTTCGGGGTCCCGGGGGCTCTGGGGCCAACGTCCTGACTTTC. V is TRBV5-6 and J is TRBJ2-6, with a weak D call TRBD2 (6 bases). This CDR3 region has 19 residues. Germline lookup yields CDR1 SGHDT and CDR2 YYEEEE. Between the trimmed V and J ends, which lost 4 bases and 0 bases, there was a span of 20 bases.

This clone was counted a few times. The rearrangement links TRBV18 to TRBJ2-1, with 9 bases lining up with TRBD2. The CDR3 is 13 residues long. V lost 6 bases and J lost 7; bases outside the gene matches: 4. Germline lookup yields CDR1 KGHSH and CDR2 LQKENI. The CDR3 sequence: CASSLAGYNEQFF. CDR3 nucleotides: TGTGCCAGCTCGCTAGCGGGATATAATGAGCAGTTCTTC.

DNA of the CDR3: TGTGCCAGCTCACCCCGACAGGGGGCCGTAACTGAAGCTTTCTTT. It codes for CASSPRQGAVTEAFF. The chain is built from TRBV18 and TRBJ1-1, with 10 bases aligning to TRBD1. J gave up 5 bases and V 3 bases, and 6 bases lay outside the gene matches. Germline CDR1 reads KGHSH; CDR2 reads LQKENI. This CDR3 is built from 15 residues.

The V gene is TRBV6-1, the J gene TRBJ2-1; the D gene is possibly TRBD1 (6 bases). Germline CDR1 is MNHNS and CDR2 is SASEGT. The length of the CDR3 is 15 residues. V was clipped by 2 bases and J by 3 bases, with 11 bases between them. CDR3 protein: CASSESGGYYNEQFF. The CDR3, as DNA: TGTGCCAGCAGTGAAAGTGGGGGCTACTACAATGAGCAGTTCTTC.

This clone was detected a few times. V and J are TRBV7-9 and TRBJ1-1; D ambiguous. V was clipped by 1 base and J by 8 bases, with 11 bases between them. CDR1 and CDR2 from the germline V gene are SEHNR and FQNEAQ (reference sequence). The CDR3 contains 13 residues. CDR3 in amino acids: CASSLDLAGEAFF. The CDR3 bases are TGTGCCAGCAGCTTAGACTTGGCAGGAGAAGCTTTCTTT.

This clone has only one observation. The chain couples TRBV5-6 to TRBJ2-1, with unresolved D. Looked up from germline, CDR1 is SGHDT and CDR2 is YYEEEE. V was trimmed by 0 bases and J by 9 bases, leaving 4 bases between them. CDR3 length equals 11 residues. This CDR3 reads CASSLVREQFF. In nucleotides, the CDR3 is TGTGCCAGCAGCTTGGTCCGTGAGCAGTTCTTC.

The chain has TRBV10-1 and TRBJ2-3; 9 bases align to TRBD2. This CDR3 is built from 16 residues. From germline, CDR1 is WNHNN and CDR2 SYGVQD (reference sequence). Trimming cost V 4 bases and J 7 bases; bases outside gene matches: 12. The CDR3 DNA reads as TGCGCCAGCAGTGCCACCGGGACTAGCTCGAGTAATACGCAGTATTTT. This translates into CASSATGTSSSNTQYF.

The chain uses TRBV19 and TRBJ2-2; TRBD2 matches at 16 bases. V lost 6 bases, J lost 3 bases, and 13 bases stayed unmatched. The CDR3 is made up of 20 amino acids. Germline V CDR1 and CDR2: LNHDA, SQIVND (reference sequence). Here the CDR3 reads CASSPPGLAGGPSDTGELFF. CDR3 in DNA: TGTGCCAGTAGCCCGCCGGGACTAGCGGGAGGGCCGTCGGACACCGGGGAGCTGTTTTTT.

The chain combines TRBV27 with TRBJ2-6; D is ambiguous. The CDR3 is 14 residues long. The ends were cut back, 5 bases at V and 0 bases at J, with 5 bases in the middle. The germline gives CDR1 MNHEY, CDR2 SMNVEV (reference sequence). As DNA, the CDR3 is TGTGCCAGCAGTCCCCTCTCTGGGGCCAACGTCCTGACTTTC. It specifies CASSPLSGANVLTF.

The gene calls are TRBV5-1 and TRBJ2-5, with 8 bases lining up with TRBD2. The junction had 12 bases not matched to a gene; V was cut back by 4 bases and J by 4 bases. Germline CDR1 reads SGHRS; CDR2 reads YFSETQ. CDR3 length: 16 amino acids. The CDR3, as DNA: TGCGCCAGCAGCCCGGCGGGAGGCGGCAAAGGAGAGACCCAGTACTTC. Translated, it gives CASSPAGGGKGETQYF.

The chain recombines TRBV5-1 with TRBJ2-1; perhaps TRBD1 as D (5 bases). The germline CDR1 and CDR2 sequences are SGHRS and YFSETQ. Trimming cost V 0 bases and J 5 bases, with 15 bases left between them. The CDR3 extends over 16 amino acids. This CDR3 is CASSLAVPGINNEQFF. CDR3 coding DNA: TGCGCCAGCAGCTTGGCGGTTCCAGGGATAAACAATGAGCAGTTCTTC. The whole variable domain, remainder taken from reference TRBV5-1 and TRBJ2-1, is KAGVTQTPRYLIKTRGQQVTLSCSPISGHRSVSWYQQTPGQGLQFLFEYFSETQRNKGNFPGRFSGRQFSNSRSEMNVSTLELGDSALYLCASSLAVPGINNEQFFGPGTRLTVL.

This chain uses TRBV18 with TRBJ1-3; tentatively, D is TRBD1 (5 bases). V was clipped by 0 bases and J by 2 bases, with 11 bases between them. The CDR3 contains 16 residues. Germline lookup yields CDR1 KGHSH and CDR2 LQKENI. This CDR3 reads CASSPPQGITGNTIYF. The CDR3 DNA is TGTGCCAGCTCACCACCCCAGGGAATCACTGGAAACACCATATATTTT.

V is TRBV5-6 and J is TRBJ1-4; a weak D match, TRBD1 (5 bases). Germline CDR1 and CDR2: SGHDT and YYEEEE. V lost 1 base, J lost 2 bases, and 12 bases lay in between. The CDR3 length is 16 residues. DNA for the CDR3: TGTGCCAGCAGCTTGTTCGGGGGTTCCACTAATGAAAAACTGTTTTTT. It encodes CASSLFGGSTNEKLFF.

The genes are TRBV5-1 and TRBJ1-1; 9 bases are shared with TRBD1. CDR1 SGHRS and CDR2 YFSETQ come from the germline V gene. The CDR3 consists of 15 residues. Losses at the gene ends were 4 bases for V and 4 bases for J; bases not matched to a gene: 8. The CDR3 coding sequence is TGCGCCAGCAGCCCACCCGGGACAGGGAGCACTGAAGCTTTCTTT. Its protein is CASSPPGTGSTEAFF. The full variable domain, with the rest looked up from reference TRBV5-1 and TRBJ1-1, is KAGVTQTPRYLIKTRGQQVTLSCSPISGHRSVSWYQQTPGQGLQFLFEYFSETQRNKGNFPGRFSGRQFSNSRSEMNVSTLELGDSALYLCASSPPGTGSTEAFFGQGTRLTVV.

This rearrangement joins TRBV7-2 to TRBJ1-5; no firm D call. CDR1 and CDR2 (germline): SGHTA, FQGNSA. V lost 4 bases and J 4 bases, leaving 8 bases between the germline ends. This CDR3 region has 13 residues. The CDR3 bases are TGTGCCAGCAGCTACGGAGGGAATCAGCCCCAGCATTTT. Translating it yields CASSYGGNQPQHF. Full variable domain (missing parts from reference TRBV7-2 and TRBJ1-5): GAGVSQSPSNKVTEKGKDVELRCDPISGHTALYWYRQSLGQGLEFLIYFQGNSAPDKSGLPSDRFSAERTGGSVSTLTIQRTQQEDSAVYLCASSYGGNQPQHFGDGTRLSIL.